This T cell receptor beta chain was sequenced for a study of blood T cell repertoires in COVID-19. Sequenced by immunoSEQ multiplex PCR; TCRdb stores in-frame clones only, minus some. The table includes roughly 43,000 clones, approximately 83% detected once. The germline CDR1 and CDR2 sequences are SGHKS and YYEKEE (reference sequence). This CDR3 is 13 amino acids long. V was trimmed by 2 bases and J by 6 bases, leaving 10 bases between them. This sequence was found in an elderly woman with acute or convalescent COVID-19. Input material: peripheral blood. The V and J genes are TRBV5-5 and TRBJ2-3; D is undetermined. The DNA of the CDR3 is TGTGCCAGCAGCTTACCCGCCAGGGATACGCAGTATTTT. As protein: CASSLPARDTQYF.